The next 12 T cell receptor beta chains were all read from a single sample in a study of T-cell reconstitution after alpha-beta-depleted transplantation in children. Unique molecular identifiers were incorporated into the prepared TCRbeta library. TCRdb called the PCR reads again in MiXCR, with one record for every CDR3 protein. The table includes about 510,000 distinct CDR3 sequences, around 10% detected once. Sequencing was performed on PBMCs, mostly from graft donor cells, taken 180 days after TCRalphabeta/CD19-depleted stem cell transplant. All receptors come from a female patient aged 2 to 10 who had a stem cell transplant for aplastic anemia, so the T cells may come from the graft donor.

This clonotype has only a few counts. The chain couples TRBV20-1 to TRBJ2-1; no firm D call. This CDR3 is 15 amino acids long. The germline V gene has CDR1 DFQATT and CDR2 SNEGSKA (reference sequence). V was shortened by 3 bases and J by 3 bases, with 15 bases between the two germline ends. The CDR3 region is CSARPSRRDYNEQFF. CDR3 in DNA: TGCAGTGCTAGGCCCTCCCGTAGAGACTACAATGAGCAGTTCTTC.

This clonotype was observed at least ten times. The V gene is TRBV7-9, the J gene TRBJ2-7; possibly TRBD2 for D (6 bases). Germline values: CDR1 SEHNR, CDR2 FQNEAQ (reference sequence). The CDR3 runs 13 residues. V lost 3 bases, J lost 2 bases, and 8 bases lay in between. The CDR3 is CASSLGGPYEQYF. The DNA of the CDR3 is TGTGCCAGCAGCTTGGGAGGACCCTACGAGCAGTACTTC.

The gene calls are TRBV7-8 and TRBJ1-4; no definite D call. This CDR3 region has 16 residues. The V gene lost 2 bases and the J gene lost 0 bases, with 10 bases spanning the gap. The germline CDR1 and CDR2 sequences are SGHVS and FQNEAQ. CDR3 protein: CASSLRRRATNEKLFF. In DNA, the CDR3 is TGTGCCAGCAGCTTAAGGCGTAGGGCAACTAATGAAAAACTGTTTTTT.

This chain uses TRBV6-1 with TRBJ2-5, with D unclear. Germline V gene lookup returns CDR1 MNHNS and CDR2 SASEGT. The CDR3 spans 14 residues. Trimming stripped 3 bases from V and 2 bases from J, with 10 bases between. This CDR3 reads CASSDPWGQETQYF. CDR3 DNA sequence: TGTGCCAGCAGTGATCCCTGGGGACAAGAGACCCAGTACTTC.

The rearrangement links TRBV11-2 to TRBJ2-4, with D tentatively TRBD2 (6 bases). Deletions cut 6 bases from V and 0 bases from J, with 15 bases between. The CDR3 totals 16 residues. Germline lookup yields CDR1 SGHAT and CDR2 FQNNGV. The CDR3 DNA reads as TGTGCCAGCAGACATTCTAGCGCCGTAGCCAAAAACATTCAGTACTTC. This gives the protein CASRHSSAVAKNIQYF.

In this sample, this clonotype turned up many times. This chain uses TRBV10-3 with TRBJ2-7; D gene ambiguous. CDR3 length: 13 amino acids. Germline V gene lookup returns CDR1 ENHRY and CDR2 SYGVKD. Deletions cut 4 bases from V and 3 bases from J, with 10 bases between. The CDR3 DNA reads TGTGCCATCAGTGGGCAGACTGGCTACGAGCAGTACTTC. It is translated as CAISGQTGYEQYF.

This chain links TRBV7-2 with TRBJ2-7, with 8 nucleotides matching TRBD2. The CDR3 totals 16 residues. CDR1 and CDR2 from the germline V gene are SGHTA and FQGNSA. With V trimmed by 4 bases and J by 3 bases, 11 bases remained unmatched. DNA for the CDR3: TGTGCCAGCAGCTCCAGGGACCTAGCGGGTAACTACGAGCAGTACGTC. This gives the protein CASSSRDLAGNYEQYV.

J is TRBJ2-6 and V is TRBV12-5; 9 bases align to TRBD1. The ends lost 7 bases at V and 0 bases at J; junction bases unmatched: 16. The CDR3 contains 20 residues. Germline CDR1 LGHNT, CDR2 FRNRAP. Here the CDR3 reads CASASVAGTGILSGANVLTF. CDR3 in DNA: TGTGCTAGTGCTTCGGTCGCCGGGACAGGGATCCTCTCTGGGGCCAACGTCCTGACTTTC.

J is TRBJ1-2 and V is TRBV5-5; D gene uncertain. Looked up from germline, CDR1 is SGHKS and CDR2 is YYEKEE (reference sequence). The ends were cut back, 4 bases at V and 9 bases at J, with 22 bases in the middle. CDR3 length equals 15 residues. This CDR3 reads CASSPYTVRDQSYTF. The CDR3 region has the DNA TGTGCCAGCAGCCCTTACACGGTTAGGGATCAGAGCTACACCTTC.

This clonotype was observed many times. The chain has TRBV5-1 and TRBJ2-5; D may be TRBD2 (6 bases). The germline gives CDR1 SGHRS, CDR2 YFSETQ. The CDR3 is made up of 16 amino acids. The V end lost 1 base, the J end lost 0 bases, and 13 bases lay between the germline ends. The chain's CDR3 is CASSLPGGTNQETQYF. As DNA, the CDR3 is TGCGCCAGCAGCTTGCCGGGCGGGACCAACCAAGAGACCCAGTACTTC.

This chain connects TRBV5-5 to TRBJ1-2; 8 bases agree with TRBD1. CDR1 is SGHKS, CDR2 YYEKEE, per germline (reference sequence). The CDR3 is 13 amino acids. J lost 6 bases, V lost 5 bases, and 6 bases had no gene match. CDR3 in amino acids: CASSWGQEDGYTF. The CDR3 DNA is TGTGCCAGCAGTTGGGGACAGGAAGATGGCTACACCTTC. Looking up the rest from reference TRBV5-5 and TRBJ1-2 gives the full variable domain: DAGVTQSPTHLIKTRGQQVTLRCSPISGHKSVSWYQQVLGQGPQFIFQYYEKEERGRGNFPDRFSARQFPNYSSELNVNALLLGDSALYLCASSWGQEDGYTFGSGTRLTVV.

The V gene is TRBV7-2, the J gene TRBJ1-2, with unresolved D. The length of the CDR3 is 13 residues. The V and J ends lost 5 bases and 5 bases respectively, with 12 bases between them. Germline assignment: CDR1 SGHTA and CDR2 FQGNSA. CDR3 residues: CASSPTPLYGYTF. CDR3 bases: TGTGCCAGCAGCCCGACCCCACTTTATGGCTACACCTTC.